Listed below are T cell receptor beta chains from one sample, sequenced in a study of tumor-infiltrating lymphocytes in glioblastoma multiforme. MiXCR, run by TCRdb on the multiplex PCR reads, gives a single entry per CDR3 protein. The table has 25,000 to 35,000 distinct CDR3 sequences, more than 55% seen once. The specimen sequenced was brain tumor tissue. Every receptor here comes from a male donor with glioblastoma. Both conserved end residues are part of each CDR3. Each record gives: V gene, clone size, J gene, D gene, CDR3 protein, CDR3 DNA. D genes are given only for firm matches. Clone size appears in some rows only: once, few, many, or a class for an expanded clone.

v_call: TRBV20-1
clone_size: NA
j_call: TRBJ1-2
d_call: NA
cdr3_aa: CSAMDRVHSKGGYTF
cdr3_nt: TGCAGTGCTATGGACCGGGTCCACTCAAAGGGTGGCTACACCTTC

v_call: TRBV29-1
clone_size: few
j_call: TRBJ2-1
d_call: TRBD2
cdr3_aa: CRARGGQGLRQFF
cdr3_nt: TGCCGCGCCCGGGGGGGTCAGGGGTTACGGCAGTTCTTC

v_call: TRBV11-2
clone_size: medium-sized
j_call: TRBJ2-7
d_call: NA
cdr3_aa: CASSVTRAREQYF
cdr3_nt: TGTGCCAGCAGCGTTACTAGGGCGCGGGAGCAGTACTTC

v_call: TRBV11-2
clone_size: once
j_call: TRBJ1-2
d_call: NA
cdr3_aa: CASNGGGSGYTF
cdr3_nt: TGTGCCAGCAACGGAGGGGGAAGTGGCTACACCTTC

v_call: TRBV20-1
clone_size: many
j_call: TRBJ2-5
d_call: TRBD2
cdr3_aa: CSARLSLAGAEETQYF
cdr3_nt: TGCAGTGCTAGACTCTCTTTAGCGGGAGCGGAAGAGACCCAGTACTTC

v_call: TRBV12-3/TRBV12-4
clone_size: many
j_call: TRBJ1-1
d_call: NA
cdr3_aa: CASSLTHSLNTEAFF
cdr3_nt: TGTGCCAGCAGTTTAACCCACAGCCTGAACACTGAAGCTTTCTTT

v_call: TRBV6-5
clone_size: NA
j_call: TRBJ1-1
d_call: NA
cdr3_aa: CASSYGRGTSFF
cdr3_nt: TGTGCCAGCAGTTACGGCAGGGGTACGTCTTTCTTT

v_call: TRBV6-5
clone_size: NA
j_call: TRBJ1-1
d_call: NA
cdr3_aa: CASSYQSATTEALF
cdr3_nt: TGTGCCAGCAGTTATCAGTCGGCAACTACCGAAGCTCTCTTT

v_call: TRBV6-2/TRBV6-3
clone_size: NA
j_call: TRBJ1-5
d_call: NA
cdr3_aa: CASSYNEEGPQPQHF
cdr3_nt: TGTGCCAGCAGTTACAATGAGGAGGGGCCCCAGCCCCAGCATTTT

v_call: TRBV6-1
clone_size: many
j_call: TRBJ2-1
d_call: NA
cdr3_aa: CASSLLARTSDEQFF
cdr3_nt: TGTGCCAGCAGCTTACTAGCCCGCACGAGTGATGAGCAGTTCTTC

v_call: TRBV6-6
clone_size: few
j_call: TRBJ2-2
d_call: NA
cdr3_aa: CASNHGGELFF
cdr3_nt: TGTGCCAGCAATCATGGCGGGGAGCTGTTTTTT

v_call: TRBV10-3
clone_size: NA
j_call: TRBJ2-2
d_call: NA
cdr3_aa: CVISDVDGELFF
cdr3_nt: TGTGTTATCAGTGACGTCGACGGGGAGCTGTTTTTT

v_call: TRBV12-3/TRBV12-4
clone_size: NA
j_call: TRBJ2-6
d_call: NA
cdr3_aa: CTSSLRAIGANVLTF
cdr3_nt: TGTACCAGCAGCTTAAGGGCTATTGGGGCCAACGTCCTGACTTTC

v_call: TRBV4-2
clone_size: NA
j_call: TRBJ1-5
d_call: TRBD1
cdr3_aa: CTSSQETGEGNQPEHF
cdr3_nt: TGTACCAGCAGCCAAGAAACAGGGGAAGGCAATCAGCCCGAGCATTTT

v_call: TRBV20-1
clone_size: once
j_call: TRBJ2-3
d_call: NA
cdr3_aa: CRARDRTTDTQYF
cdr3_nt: TGCAGAGCTAGAGACAGGACTACAGATACGCAGTATTTT

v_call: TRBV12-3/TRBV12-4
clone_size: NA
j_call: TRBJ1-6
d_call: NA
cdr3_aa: CASSFRQNSPPHF
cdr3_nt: TGTGCCAGCAGTTTTCGACAGAATTCACCCCCCCATTTT

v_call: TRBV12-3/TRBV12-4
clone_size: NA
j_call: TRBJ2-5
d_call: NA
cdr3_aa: CASNPRIETQCF
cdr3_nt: TGTGCCAGCAATCCCAGGATAGAGACCCAGTGCTTC

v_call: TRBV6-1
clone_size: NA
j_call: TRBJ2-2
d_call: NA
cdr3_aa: CASSPAAEGVVTGELLF
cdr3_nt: TGTGCCAGCAGTCCTGCCGCGGAGGGGGTAGTCACCGGGGAGCTGCTTTTT

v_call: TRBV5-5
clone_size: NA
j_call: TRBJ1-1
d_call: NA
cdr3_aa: CASSLVGQGASTEALF
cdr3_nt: NA

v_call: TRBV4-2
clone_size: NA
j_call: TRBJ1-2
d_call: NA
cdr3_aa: CPSSHPGQGARRGYTF
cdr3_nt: TGTCCCAGCAGCCACCCGGGACAAGGGGCTAGGCGTGGCTACACCTTC

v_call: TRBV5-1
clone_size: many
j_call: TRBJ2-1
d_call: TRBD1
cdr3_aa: CASNSGTGAYNEQFF
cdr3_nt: TGCGCCAGCAACTCCGGGACAGGGGCCTACAATGAGCAGTTCTTC

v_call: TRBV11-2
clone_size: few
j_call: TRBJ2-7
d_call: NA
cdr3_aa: CASSLGPGLGYEQYF
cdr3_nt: TGTGCCAGCAGCTTGGGACCGGGACTGGGCTACGAGCAGTACTTC

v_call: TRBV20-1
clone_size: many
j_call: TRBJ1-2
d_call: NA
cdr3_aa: CSARDERVYGYTF
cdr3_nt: TGCAGTGCTAGAGATGAGCGGGTCTATGGCTACACCTTC

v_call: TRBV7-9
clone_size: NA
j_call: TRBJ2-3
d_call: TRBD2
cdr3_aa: CASSTRLSGSGADTQYF
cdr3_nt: TGTGCCAGCAGCACCCGCCTTAGCGGGAGTGGAGCAGATACGCAGTATTTT

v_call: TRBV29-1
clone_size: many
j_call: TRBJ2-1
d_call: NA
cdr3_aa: CSIEGRSNEQFF
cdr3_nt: TGCAGCATCGAGGGGAGAAGCAATGAGCAGTTCTTC

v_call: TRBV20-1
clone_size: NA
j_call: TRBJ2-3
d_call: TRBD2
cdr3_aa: CSARIPGLAGSRGSSYSSDTQYF
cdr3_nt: TGCAGTGCTAGGATTCCGGGACTAGCGGGATCGAGAGGGAGTTCCTATAGCTCAGATACGCAGTATTTT

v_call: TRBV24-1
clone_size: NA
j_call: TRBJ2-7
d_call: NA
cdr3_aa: CVTIDSSGSVYEQYF
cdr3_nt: TGTGTCACCATTGATTCATCGGGCAGCGTCTACGAGCAGTACTTC

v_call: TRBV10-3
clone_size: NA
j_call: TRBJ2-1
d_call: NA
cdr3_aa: CAIKHGAANEQFF
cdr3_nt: TGTGCCATCAAGCATGGGGCTGCCAATGAGCAGTTCTTC

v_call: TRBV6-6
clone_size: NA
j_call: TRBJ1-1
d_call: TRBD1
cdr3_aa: CASGRTGRDTEAFF
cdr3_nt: TGTGCCAGCGGCAGGACAGGTCGGGACACTGAAGCTTTCTTT

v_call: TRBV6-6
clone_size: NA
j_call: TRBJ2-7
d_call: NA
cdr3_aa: CASSYSDRGYEQYF
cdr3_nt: TGTGCCAGCAGTTACTCGGACCGTGGGTACGAGCAGTACTTC

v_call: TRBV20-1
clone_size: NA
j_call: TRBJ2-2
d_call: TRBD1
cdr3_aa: CSAKSGTAAGELFF
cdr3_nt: TGCAGTGCCAAATCCGGGACAGCCGCCGGGGAGCTGTTTTTT

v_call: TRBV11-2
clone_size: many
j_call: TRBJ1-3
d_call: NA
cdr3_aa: CASSLGQDVTRLSGNTIYF
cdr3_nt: TGTGCCAGCAGCTTAGGACAGGATGTAACCCGACTCTCTGGAAACACCATATATTTT

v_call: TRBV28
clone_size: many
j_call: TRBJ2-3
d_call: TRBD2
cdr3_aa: CASSSREAGVADTQYF
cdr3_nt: TGTGCCAGCAGTTCGCGTGAAGCGGGAGTCGCAGATACGCAGTATTTT

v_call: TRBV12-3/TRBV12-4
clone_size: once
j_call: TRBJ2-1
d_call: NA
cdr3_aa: CASSLVGPWGSRGSYNEQFF
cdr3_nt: TGTGCCAGCAGTTTGGTCGGTCCGTGGGGTAGTAGGGGCTCCTACAATGAGCAGTTCTTC

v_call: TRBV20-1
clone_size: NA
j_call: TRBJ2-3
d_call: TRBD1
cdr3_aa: CSVNLDRSTDTQYF
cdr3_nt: TGCAGTGTAAACCTGGACAGGAGCACAGATACGCAGTATTTT

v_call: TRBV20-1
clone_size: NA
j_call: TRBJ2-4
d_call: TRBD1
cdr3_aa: CSASLTGVNNQYF
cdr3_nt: TGCAGTGCTAGTCTCACAGGGGTAAACAATCAGTACTTC

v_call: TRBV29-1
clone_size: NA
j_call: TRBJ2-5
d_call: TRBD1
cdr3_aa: CSVVSDRGGETQYF
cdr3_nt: TGCAGCGTTGTATCAGACAGGGGGGGAGAGACCCAGTACTTC

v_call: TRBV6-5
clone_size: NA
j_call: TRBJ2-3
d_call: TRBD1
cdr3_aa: CASRRDRVSKQPQYF
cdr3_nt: TGTGCCAGCAGGAGAGACAGGGTTAGCAAACAGCCCCAGTATTTT

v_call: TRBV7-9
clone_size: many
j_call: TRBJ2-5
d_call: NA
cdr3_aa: CASSSDSQETQYF
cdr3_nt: TGTGCCAGCAGCTCCGACAGCCAAGAGACCCAGTACTTC

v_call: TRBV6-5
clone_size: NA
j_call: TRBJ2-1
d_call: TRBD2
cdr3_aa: CVSNYATSGRNEQFF
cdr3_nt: TGTGTCAGCAATTACGCAACTAGCGGGAGAAATGAGCAGTTCTTC

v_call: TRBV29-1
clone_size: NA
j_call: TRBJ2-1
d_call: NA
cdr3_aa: CSVSQGFGLDKDEQLF
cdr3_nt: TGCAGCGTTTCCCAGGGATTTGGGCTCGACAAGGATGAGCAGCTCTTC

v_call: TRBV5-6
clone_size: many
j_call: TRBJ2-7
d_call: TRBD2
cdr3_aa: CASSLSPGRGYEQYF
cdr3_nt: TGTGCCAGCAGCTTGTCGCCGGGGAGGGGCTACGAGCAGTACTTC

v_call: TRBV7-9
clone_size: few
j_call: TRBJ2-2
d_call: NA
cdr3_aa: CASSLLGSDTGELFF
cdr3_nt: TGTGCCAGCAGCTTATTGGGGTCGGACACCGGGGAGCTGTTTTTT

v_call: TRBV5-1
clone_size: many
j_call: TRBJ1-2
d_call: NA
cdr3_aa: CASSLTVNYGYTF
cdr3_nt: TGCGCCAGCAGCCTGACGGTGAACTATGGCTACACCTTC

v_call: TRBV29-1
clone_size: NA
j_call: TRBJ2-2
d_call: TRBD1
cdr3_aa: CGFDGTATGELFF
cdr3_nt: TGCGGCTTTGACGGGACAGCCACCGGGGAGCTGTTTTTT

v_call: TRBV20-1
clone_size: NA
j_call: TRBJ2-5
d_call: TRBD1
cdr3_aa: CSAKAARQGERTQYF
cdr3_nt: TGCAGTGCTAAAGCCGCCCGACAGGGTGAGAGAACCCAGTACTTC

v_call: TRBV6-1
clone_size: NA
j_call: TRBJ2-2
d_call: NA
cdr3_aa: CASSEDIGETGELFF
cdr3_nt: TGTGCCAGCAGTGAAGATATCGGAGAAACCGGGGAGCTGTTTTTT

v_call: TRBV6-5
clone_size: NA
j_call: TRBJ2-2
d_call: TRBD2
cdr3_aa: CASSRMETSAGPGELFF
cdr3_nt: TGTGCCAGCAGCCGAATGGAGACTAGCGCAGGGCCCGGGGAGCTGTTTTTT

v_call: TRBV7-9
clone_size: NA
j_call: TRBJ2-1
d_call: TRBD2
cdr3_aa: CASSFLAGGQFF
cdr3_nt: TGTGCCAGCAGCTTTCTAGCGGGAGGGCAGTTCTTC

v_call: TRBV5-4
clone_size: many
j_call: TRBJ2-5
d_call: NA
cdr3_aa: CASSFGGTRQETQYF
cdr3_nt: TGTGCCAGCAGCTTTGGCGGCACACGACAAGAGACCCAGTACTTC

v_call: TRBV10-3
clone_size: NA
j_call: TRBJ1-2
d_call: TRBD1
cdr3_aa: CAICDHTPQGEYGYTF
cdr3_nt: TGTGCCATCTGTGACCACACGCCACAGGGGGAATATGGCTACACCTTC

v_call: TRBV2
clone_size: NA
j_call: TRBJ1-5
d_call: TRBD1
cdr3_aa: CASSEGPGGDNVAQHF
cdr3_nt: TGTGCCAGCAGTGAAGGCCCAGGGGGCGATAACGTGGCCCAGCATTTT

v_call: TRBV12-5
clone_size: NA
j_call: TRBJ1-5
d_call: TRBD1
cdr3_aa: CASGLAFRQGRCNHSQHF
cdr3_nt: TGTGCTAGTGGTTTGGCCTTCCGACAGGGGAGATGCAATCACTCCCAGCATTTT

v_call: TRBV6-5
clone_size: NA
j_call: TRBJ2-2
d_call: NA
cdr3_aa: CASSWDLTTGELSF
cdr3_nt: TGTGCCAGCAGCTGGGACCTGACGACCGGGGAGCTGTCCTTT

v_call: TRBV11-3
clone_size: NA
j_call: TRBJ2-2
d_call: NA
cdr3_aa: CASSSPSGGHIGELFF
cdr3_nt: TGTGCCAGCAGCTCACCCTCTGGGGGGCACATCGGGGAGCTGTTTTTT

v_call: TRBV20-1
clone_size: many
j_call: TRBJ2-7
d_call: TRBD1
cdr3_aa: CSAGDRRPYEQYF
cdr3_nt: TGCAGTGCTGGGGACAGGAGACCCTACGAGCAGTACTTC

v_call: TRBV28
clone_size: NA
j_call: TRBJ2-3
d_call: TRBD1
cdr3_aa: CASSVPQGADTQYF
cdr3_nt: TGTGCCAGCAGTGTACCACAGGGGGCTGATACGCAGTATTTT

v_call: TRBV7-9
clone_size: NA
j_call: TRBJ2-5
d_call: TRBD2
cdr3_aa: CAGRASGQETQYF
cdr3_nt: TGTGCCGGAAGGGCTAGCGGCCAAGAGACCCAGTACTTC

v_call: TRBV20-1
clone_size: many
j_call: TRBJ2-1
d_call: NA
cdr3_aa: CSARPLASYNEQFF
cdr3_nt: TGCAGTGCTAGGCCCCTAGCCTCCTACAATGAGCAGTTCTTC